This T cell receptor (beta chain) appears in the sequencing data of a study of T cells expressing NK-cell markers. For this clonotype: Its antigen is unknown.

Findings of the study overall: Six or seven donors showed dominant NKG2C+ clonotypes comprising roughly 1.0-7.0% of their CD8+ T cells.

TCRdb reprocessed the 5' RACE reads; each CDR3 protein has one entry and no DNA is given. This listing includes a few hundred thousand distinct CDR3 sequences. The V gene's germline CDR1 is SEHNR and CDR2 FQNEAQ (reference sequence). This CDR3 has 15 amino acids. Sequencing input: blood T cells: a sorted CD56 or NKG2C T cell subset, CD4+ or CD8+ T cells, or bulk PBMC T cells (not recorded which). The rearrangement links TRBV7-9 to TRBJ2-5; TCRdb reports TRBD1, a call that lacks DNA to check it against. The source of this sequence is a woman aged 50 to 65 in good health. CDR3 sequence: CASSLLPRGLETQYF.